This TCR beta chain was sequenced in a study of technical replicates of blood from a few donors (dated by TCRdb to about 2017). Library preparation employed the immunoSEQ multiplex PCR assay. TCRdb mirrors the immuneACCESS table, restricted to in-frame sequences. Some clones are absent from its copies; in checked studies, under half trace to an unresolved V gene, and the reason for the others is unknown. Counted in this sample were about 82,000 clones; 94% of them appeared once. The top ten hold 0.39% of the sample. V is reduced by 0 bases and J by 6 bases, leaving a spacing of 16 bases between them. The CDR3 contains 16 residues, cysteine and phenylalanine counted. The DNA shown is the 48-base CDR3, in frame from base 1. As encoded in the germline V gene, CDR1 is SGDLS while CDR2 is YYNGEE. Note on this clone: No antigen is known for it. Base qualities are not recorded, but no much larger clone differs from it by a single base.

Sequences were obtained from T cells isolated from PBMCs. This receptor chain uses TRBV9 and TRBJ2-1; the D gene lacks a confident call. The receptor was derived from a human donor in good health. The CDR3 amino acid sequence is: CASSVDEASYFNEQFF. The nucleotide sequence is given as TGTGCCAGCAGCGTAGATGAAGCGAGCTATTTCAATGAGCAGTTCTTC.